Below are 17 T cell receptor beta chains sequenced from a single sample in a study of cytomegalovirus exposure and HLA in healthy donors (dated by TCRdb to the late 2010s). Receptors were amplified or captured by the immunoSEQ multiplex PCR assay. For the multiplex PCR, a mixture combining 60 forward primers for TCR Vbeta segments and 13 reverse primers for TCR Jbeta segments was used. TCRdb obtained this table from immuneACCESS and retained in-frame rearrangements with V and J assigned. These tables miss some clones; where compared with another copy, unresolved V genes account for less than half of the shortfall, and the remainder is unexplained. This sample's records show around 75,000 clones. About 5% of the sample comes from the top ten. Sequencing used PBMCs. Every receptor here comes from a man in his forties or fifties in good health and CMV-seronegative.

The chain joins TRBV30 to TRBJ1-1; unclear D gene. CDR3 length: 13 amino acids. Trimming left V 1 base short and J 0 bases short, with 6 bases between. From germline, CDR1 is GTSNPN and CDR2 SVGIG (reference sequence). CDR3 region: CAWSDGVNTEAFF. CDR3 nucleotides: TGTGCCTGGAGTGACGGAGTGAACACTGAAGCTTTCTTT.

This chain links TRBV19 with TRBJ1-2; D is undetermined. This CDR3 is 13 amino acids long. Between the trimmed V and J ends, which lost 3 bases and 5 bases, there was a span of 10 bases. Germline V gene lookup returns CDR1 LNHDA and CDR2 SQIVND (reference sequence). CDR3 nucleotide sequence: TGTGCCAGTAGTATTAAGGAGTTTTATGGCTACACCTTC. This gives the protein CASSIKEFYGYTF.

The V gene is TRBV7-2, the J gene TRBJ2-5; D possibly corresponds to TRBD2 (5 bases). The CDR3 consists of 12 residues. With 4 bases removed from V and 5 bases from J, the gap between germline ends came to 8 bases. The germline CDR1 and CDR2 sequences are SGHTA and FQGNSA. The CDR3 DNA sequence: TGTGCCAGCAGCTATCGAGGGGAGACCCAGTACTTC. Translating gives CASSYRGETQYF.

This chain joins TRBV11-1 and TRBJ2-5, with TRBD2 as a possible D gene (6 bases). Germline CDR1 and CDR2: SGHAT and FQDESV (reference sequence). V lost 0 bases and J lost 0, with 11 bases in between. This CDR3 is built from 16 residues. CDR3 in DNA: TGTGCCAGCAGCTTAGCAGGACTACTCTACCAAGAGACCCAGTACTTC. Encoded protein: CASSLAGLLYQETQYF. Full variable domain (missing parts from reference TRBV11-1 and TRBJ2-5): EAEVAQSPRYKITEKSQAVAFWCDPISGHATLYWYRQILGQGPELLVQFQDESVVDDSQLPKDRFSAERLKGVDSTLKIQPAELGDSAMYLCASSLAGLLYQETQYFGPGTRLLVL.

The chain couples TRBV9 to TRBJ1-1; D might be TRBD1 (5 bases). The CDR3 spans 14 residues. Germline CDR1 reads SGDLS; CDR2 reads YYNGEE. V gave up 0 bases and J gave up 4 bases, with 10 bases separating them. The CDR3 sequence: CASSVDGASTEAFF. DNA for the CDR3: TGTGCCAGCAGCGTAGATGGGGCTAGCACTGAAGCTTTCTTT.

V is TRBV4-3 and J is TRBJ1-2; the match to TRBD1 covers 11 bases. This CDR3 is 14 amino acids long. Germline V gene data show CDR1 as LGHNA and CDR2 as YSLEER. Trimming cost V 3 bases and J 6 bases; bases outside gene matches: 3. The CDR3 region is CASSQDRGPDGYTF. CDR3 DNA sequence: TGCGCCAGCAGCCAGGACAGGGGGCCGGATGGCTACACCTTC.

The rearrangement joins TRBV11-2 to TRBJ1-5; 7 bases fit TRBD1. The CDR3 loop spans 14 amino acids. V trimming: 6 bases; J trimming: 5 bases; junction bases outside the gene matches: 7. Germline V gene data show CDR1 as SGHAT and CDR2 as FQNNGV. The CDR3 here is CASSPGQEDQPQHF. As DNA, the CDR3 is TGTGCCAGCAGTCCAGGACAGGAGGATCAGCCCCAGCATTTT.

The CDR3 loop reads CASSFLAGDYNEQFF. CDR3 nucleotides: TGCGCCAGCAGCTTCTTAGCGGGAGACTACAATGAGCAGTTCTTC. This chain joins TRBV5-1 and TRBJ2-1, with 9 bases lining up with TRBD2. This CDR3 is 15 amino acids long. The germline gives CDR1 SGHRS, CDR2 YFSETQ. J lost 3 bases, V lost 2 bases, and 3 bases had no gene match.

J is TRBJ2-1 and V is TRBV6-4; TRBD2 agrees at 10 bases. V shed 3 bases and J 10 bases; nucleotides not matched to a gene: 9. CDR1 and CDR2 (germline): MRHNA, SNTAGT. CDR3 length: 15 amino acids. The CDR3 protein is CASSETSGGAEEQFF. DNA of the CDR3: TGTGCCAGCAGTGAAACGAGCGGGGGGGCTGAAGAGCAGTTCTTC.

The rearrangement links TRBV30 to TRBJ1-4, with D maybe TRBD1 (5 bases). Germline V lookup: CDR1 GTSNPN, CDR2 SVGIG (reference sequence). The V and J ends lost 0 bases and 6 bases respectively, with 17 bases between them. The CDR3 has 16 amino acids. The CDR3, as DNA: TGTGCCTGGAGTGTAGTCGGCGGGACGGGCGATGAAAAACTGTTTTTT. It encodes CAWSVVGGTGDEKLFF.

CDR3 protein: CASSLGTALYNSPLHF. CDR3 coding DNA: TGTGCCAGCAGCTTAGGTACAGCCCTCTATAATTCACCCCTCCACTTT. The genes are TRBV13 and TRBJ1-6; no clear D gene. Germline loops: CDR1 PRHDT, CDR2 FYEKMQ (reference sequence). CDR3 size: 16 residues. Trimming took 0 bases from V and 3 from J, leaving 9 bases between them.

This CDR3 is CSVDSQGNEKLFF. CDR3 in DNA: TGCAGCGTTGATTCCCAGGGGAATGAAAAACTGTTTTTT. The V gene is TRBV29-1, the J gene TRBJ1-4, with a tentative D call TRBD1 (6 bases). The length of the CDR3 is 13 residues. Trimming removed 3 bases from V and 5 bases from J, with 10 bases in between. Germline-derived CDR1 and CDR2 are SQVTM and ANQGSEA.

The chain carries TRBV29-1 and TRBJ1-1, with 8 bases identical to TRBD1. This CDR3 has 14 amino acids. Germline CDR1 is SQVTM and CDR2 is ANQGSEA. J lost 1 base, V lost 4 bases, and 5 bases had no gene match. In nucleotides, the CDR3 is TGCAGCGTTGGAGGACAGGGTGGGAACACTGAAGCTTTCTTT. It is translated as CSVGGQGGNTEAFF.

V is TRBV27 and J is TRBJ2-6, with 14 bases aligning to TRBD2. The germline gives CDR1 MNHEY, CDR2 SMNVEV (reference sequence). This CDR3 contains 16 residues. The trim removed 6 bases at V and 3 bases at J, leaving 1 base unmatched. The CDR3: CASRGLAGVGANVLTF. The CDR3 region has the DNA TGTGCCAGCAGGGGACTAGCGGGAGTTGGGGCCAACGTCCTGACTTTC.

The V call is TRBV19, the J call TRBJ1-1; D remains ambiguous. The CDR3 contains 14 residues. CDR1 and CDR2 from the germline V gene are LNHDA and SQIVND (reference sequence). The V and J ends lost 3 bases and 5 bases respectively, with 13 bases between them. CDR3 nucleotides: TGTGCCAGTAGTATCAGTTCCGGGGTTACTGAAGCTTTCTTT. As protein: CASSISSGVTEAFF.

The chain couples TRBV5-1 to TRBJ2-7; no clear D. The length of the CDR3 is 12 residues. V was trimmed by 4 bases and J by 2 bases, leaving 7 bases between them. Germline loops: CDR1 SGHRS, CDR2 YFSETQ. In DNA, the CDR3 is TGCGCCAGCAGCCTACCGACCTACGAGCAGTACTTC. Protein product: CASSLPTYEQYF.

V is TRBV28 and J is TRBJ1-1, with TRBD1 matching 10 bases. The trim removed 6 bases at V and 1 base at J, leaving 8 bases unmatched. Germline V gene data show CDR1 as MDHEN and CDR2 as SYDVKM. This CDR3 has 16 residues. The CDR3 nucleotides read TGTGCCAGCAGAATAGACAGGGGGCGGAGGAACACTGAAGCTTTCTTT. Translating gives CASRIDRGRRNTEAFF.